This is a list of T cell receptor beta chains from one sample in a study of CD8 T cells in ankylosing spondylitis. MiXCR, run by TCRdb on the 5' RACE reads, gives a single entry per CDR3 protein. The data show 80,000 to 100,000 distinct CDR3 sequences, about 8.5% seen once. The sample was blood, either unsorted or a sorted T cell fraction (not recorded which). These receptors originate from a male donor with ankylosing spondylitis or in good health (not recorded which). CDR3s include the opening cysteine and the closing phenylalanine or tryptophan. Clone size appears in some rows only: once, few, many, or a class for an expanded clone.

v_gene	j_gene	abundance	CDR3aa
TRBV5-4	TRBJ1-1	many	CASSLRPREEKAFF
TRBV19	TRBJ1-2	.	CASNEGALVGYTF
TRBV19	TRBJ2-1	many	CASQGGWAGNRNEQFF
TRBV5-1	TRBJ1-1	.	CASSLKSIDTEAFF
TRBV12-3/TRBV12-4	TRBJ1-6	many	CASSLMPDSPLHF
TRBV9	TRBJ2-5	few	CASSVAGNQETQYF
TRBV30	TRBJ1-5	many	CAWSVTAGFDQPQHF
TRBV13	TRBJ2-2	.	CASSSRTGDTGELFF
TRBV20-1	TRBJ2-1	many	CSASGLAGAPYNEQFF
TRBV12-5	TRBJ1-1	many	CASGPQGGWITEAFF
TRBV2	TRBJ2-1	many	CASSVKVEQFF
TRBV6-4	TRBJ2-3	many	CASSDSSSGDTDTQYF
TRBV7-9	TRBJ1-3	many	CATSPGRLDHENTIYF
TRBV6-2/TRBV6-3	TRBJ1-5	many	CASSYTRRNQPQHF
TRBV20-1	TRBJ2-1	.	CSARDRQGTSGPWEQFF
TRBV5-1	TRBJ2-7	few	CASSTGTSGSDEQYF
TRBV12-3/TRBV12-4	TRBJ2-7	many	CASSSDRSSYEQYF
TRBV4-1	TRBJ2-1	many	CASSQFGTSGSYNEQFF
TRBV7-2	TRBJ2-1	many	CASSQGQGVYEQFF
TRBV2	TRBJ1-3	.	CASSDRSLGNTIYF
TRBV6-6	TRBJ2-3	many	CASSYPGSDTQYF
TRBV12-3/TRBV12-4	TRBJ2-3	many	CASRGLAGGPRTDTQYF
TRBV6-2/TRBV6-3	TRBJ1-5	many	CASSATGGYQPQHF
TRBV20-1	TRBJ1-3	many	CSARDGNTIYF
TRBV11-2	TRBJ1-5	many	CASSFSGSHQPQHF
TRBV11-2	TRBJ2-1	few	CASSSQPGGPLNEQFF
TRBV19	TRBJ2-6	.	CASKAGATSGANVLTF
TRBV29-1	TRBJ1-2	many	CSVAKGMGGYTF
TRBV15	TRBJ1-5	few	CATSREGPYSNQPQHF
TRBV6-2/TRBV6-3	TRBJ1-5	.	CASSYPGQGDQPQHF
TRBV4-2	TRBJ1-1	many	CASSPARSRTEAFF
TRBV4-3	TRBJ2-2	many	CASSQDPAGELFF
TRBV12-3/TRBV12-4	TRBJ2-3	.	CASGQGNPDTQYF
TRBV9	TRBJ2-2	many	CASSVDRVGIGELFF
TRBV6-5	TRBJ2-2	many	CASSYGANTGELFF
TRBV15	TRBJ1-6	.	CATSSRSSYNSPLHF
TRBV5-1	TRBJ2-2	.	CASSLGTADTGELFF
TRBV18	TRBJ1-3	.	CATAESGNTIYF
TRBV20-1	TRBJ2-2	many	CSATRQGNGELFF
TRBV20-1	TRBJ2-2	many	CSADPITGPESAGELFF
TRBV12-3/TRBV12-4	TRBJ2-6	many	CASSLIGSGANVLTF
TRBV20-1	TRBJ2-2	many	CSASPGLNTGELFF
TRBV5-1	TRBJ1-2	.	CASSLVPSDTYGYTF
TRBV7-8	TRBJ1-5	many	CASSLGTGQGVYSNQPQHF
TRBV6-5	TRBJ1-5	many	CASSYGDGGNQPQHF
TRBV20-1	TRBJ2-5	.	CSAKPPGEGTQYF
TRBV20-1	TRBJ1-5	few	CSATGRGQPQHF
TRBV29-1	TRBJ2-2	many	CSVAFGGELFF
TRBV6-2/TRBV6-3	TRBJ1-1	.	CASSYGTAVPSFF